This TCR beta chain was found in a study of shared clonotypes between healthy human individuals. Study-wide results and caveats: Clonotype sharing across donors was expected to vary with sequencing depth. Shared across a handful of donors were roughly 4.8% of the naive CD4 clonotypes.

Trimming left V 3 bases short and J 7 bases short, with 13 bases between. The CDR3 length is 14 residues. CDR1 and CDR2 from the germline V gene are LNHDA and SQIVND (reference sequence). Of note for this clone: Its target is not known.

Each donor was a Caucasian adult residing in Nashville, Tennessee. The authors split each subset's genomic DNA evenly across several immunoSEQ plates. Repertoires were generated with immunoSEQ multiplex PCR, while TCRdb's copy carries only in-frame clones and drops some. The profile shows millions of clones, roughly nine tenths of them singletons. The clonotype originates from a man aged 18 to 29 in good health. V gene TRBV19 combines with J gene TRBJ1-5, with D possibly matching TRBD1 (5 bases). The sample was naive CD4+ T cells sorted from blood. Sample subset: CD45RA+ positively selected. The CDR3 bases are TGTGCCAGTAGTATCTTCGGGGCGGAACAGCCCCAGCATTTT. As protein: CASSIFGAEQPQHF.